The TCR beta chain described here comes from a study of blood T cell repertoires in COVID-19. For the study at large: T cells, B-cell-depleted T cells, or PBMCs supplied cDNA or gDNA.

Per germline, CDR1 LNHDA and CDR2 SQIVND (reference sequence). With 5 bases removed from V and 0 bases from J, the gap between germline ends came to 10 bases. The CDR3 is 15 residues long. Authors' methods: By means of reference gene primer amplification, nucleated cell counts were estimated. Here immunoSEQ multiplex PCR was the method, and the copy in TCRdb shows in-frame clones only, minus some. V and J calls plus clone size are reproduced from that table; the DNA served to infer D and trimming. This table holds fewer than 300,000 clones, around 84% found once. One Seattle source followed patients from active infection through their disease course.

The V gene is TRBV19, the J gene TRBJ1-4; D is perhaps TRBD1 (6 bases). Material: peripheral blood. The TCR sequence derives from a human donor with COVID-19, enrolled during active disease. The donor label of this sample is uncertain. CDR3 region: CASSPRTATNEKLFF. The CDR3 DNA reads TGTGCCAGTAGTCCCCGGACAGCAACTAATGAAAAACTGTTTTTT.